The 7 T cell receptor beta chains below come from one sample, sequenced in a study of OX40 agonist ivuxolimab in advanced cancers. The library relied on the immunoSEQ multiplex PCR assay. TCRdb carries this immuneACCESS record with in-frame sequences only. Its versions omit some clonotypes, under half of them owing to an unresolved V gene in the studies checked, with the rest unexplained. This sample holds 66,000 or so clones; about nine tenths were observed only once. 2% of the sample comes from the top ten. The sequencing used CD4+ or CD8+ T cells sorted from blood, collected in a trial of the OX40 agonist ivuxolimab. The receptors derive from an adult with an advanced solid tumor such as melanoma, head and neck, liver or kidney cancer.

This chain links TRBV18 with TRBJ1-1; D unclear. Germline V CDR1 and CDR2: KGHSH, LQKENI. The V gene lost 5 bases and the J gene lost 1 base, with 8 bases spanning the gap. This CDR3 contains 13 residues. CDR3 residues: CASSGSGNTEAFF. CDR3 sequence (DNA): TGTGCCAGCTCAGGTTCAGGGAACACTGAAGCTTTCTTT.

The V call is TRBV5-1, the J call TRBJ1-1; D gene uncertain. CDR3 length: 13 residues. With 0 bases removed from V and 5 bases from J, the gap between germline ends came to 8 bases. Germline loops: CDR1 SGHRS, CDR2 YFSETQ. The CDR3 spells CASSLEDRTEAFF. DNA for the CDR3: TGCGCCAGCAGCTTGGAGGACCGTACTGAAGCTTTCTTT.

This chain links TRBV9 with TRBJ2-3, with D possibly being TRBD2 (6 bases). This CDR3 is built from 16 residues. Germline CDR1 SGDLS, CDR2 YYNGEE. V was pared by 3 bases and J by 0 bases, with 14 bases between. CDR3 sequence reads: CASSGGLSTSTDTQYF. The CDR3 DNA is TGTGCCAGCAGCGGGGGACTTTCCACTAGCACAGATACGCAGTATTTT.

This CDR3 is CASSLAKGMNTGELFF. As DNA, the CDR3 is TGTGCCAGCAGCTTGGCCAAGGGGATGAACACCGGGGAGCTGTTTTTT. The chain uses TRBV5-4 and TRBJ2-2; perhaps TRBD1 as D (5 bases). The V and J ends lost 0 bases and 1 base respectively, with 10 bases between them. From germline, CDR1 is SGHNT and CDR2 YYREEE (reference sequence). The CDR3 has 16 residues.

In nucleotides, the CDR3 is TGCAGCGTTGACGGGACACCGGAGCAGTTCTTC. Translation: CSVDGTPEQFF. The V and J genes are TRBV29-1 and TRBJ2-1; tentatively, D is TRBD1 (6 bases). The CDR3 loop spans 11 amino acids. The V gene lost 3 bases and the J gene lost 10 bases, with 10 bases spanning the gap. Germline-derived CDR1 and CDR2 are SQVTM and ANQGSEA.

This chain's CDR3 is CASSIRTGNNQPQHF. CDR3 nucleotides: TGTGCCAGCAGCATTAGGACAGGGAACAATCAGCCCCAGCATTTT. The genes are TRBV6-5 and TRBJ1-5; 8 bases are shared with TRBD1. Germline V gene lookup returns CDR1 MNHEY and CDR2 SVGAGI. This CDR3 is built from 15 residues. With 6 bases clipped from V and 3 bases from J, the junction kept 7 bases outside the gene matches.

The chain links TRBV4-2 to TRBJ2-7; TRBD2 agrees at 14 bases. This CDR3 has 17 residues. V lost 0 bases and J lost 5; bases outside the gene matches: 6. The germline gives CDR1 LGHNA, CDR2 YNFKEQ. For the CDR3, the DNA is TGTGCCAGCAGCCAAGATCCGACTAGCGGGAGGGGGAACGAGCAGTACTTC. Protein product: CASSQDPTSGRGNEQYF.